Detailed here is one T cell receptor (beta chain). The antigen is not known. Second-dose timings of about 4 or about 12 weeks were pooled. The data belong to a study of T cell responses to AZD1222 COVID-19 vaccine. Findings and caveats of the study: The peak T cell response came first, and repertoires were sampled only after it.

Germline V lookup: CDR1 GTSNPN, CDR2 SVGIG (reference sequence). V was pared by 0 bases and J by 2 bases, with 11 bases between. This CDR3 is 15 amino acids long. Measured with immunoSEQ multiplex PCR; TCRdb has only the in-frame clones, and not every one. The table lists 160,000 or so clones, over 90% of them singletons. The sample was peripheral blood, taken 28 days after the second AZD1222 dose. This TCR was recovered from an adult who received the AZD1222 COVID-19 vaccine. The chain carries TRBV30 and TRBJ1-5; D gene uncertain. The CDR3 region is CAWSVPGTGNQPQHF. CDR3 coding DNA: TGTGCCTGGAGTGTACCGGGTACCGGCAATCAGCCCCAGCATTTT.